These 31 T cell receptor beta chains were all obtained from the same sample, sequenced in a study of T cell responses to AZD1222 COVID-19 vaccine. Only in-frame clones appear in the TCRdb table, and some are missing; sequencing was by immunoSEQ multiplex PCR. The sample includes 150,000 to 200,000 clones, about nine tenths of them seen just once. Sequencing was performed on peripheral blood, taken 28 days after the second AZD1222 dose. All receptors derive from an adult who received the AZD1222 COVID-19 vaccine.

This chain joins TRBV5-1 and TRBJ1-2; TRBD1 is a possible D gene (5 bases). The CDR3 covers 15 residues. CDR1 is SGHRS, CDR2 YFSETQ, per germline. V was pared by 0 bases and J by 1 base, with 10 bases between. Here the CDR3 reads CASSLVGGGNYGYTF. The CDR3 DNA sequence: TGCGCCAGCAGCTTGGTCGGGGGTGGTAACTATGGCTACACCTTC.

The chain carries TRBV19 and TRBJ2-3; tentative D call: TRBD2 (7 bases). CDR3 length: 15 amino acids. Looked up from germline, CDR1 is LNHDA and CDR2 is SQIVND (reference sequence). V gave up 3 bases and J gave up 4 bases, with 14 bases separating them. CDR3 nucleotides: TGTGCCAGTAGTATGGCCAGGGGAGGGTCAGATACGCAGTATTTT. Residues: CASSMARGGSDTQYF.

The chain has TRBV11-1 and TRBJ2-1; 11 bases fit TRBD2. Per germline, CDR1 SGHAT and CDR2 FQDESV (reference sequence). This CDR3 has 15 amino acids. J gave up 4 bases and V 3 bases, and 2 bases lay outside the gene matches. The CDR3 spells CASSFSSGGYNEQFF. CDR3 bases: TGTGCCAGCAGCTTTTCTAGCGGGGGGTACAATGAGCAGTTCTTC.

The chain recombines TRBV18 with TRBJ1-2; 8 nucleotides line up with TRBD1. CDR1 and CDR2 from the germline V gene are KGHSH and LQKENI. V lost 3 bases and J lost 4; bases outside the gene matches: 10. The CDR3 sequence is 16 residues long. The CDR3 protein is CASSPNRQGRTYGYTF. CDR3 nucleotides: TGTGCCAGCTCACCTAATCGACAGGGGCGAACCTATGGCTACACCTTC.

The gene calls are TRBV19 and TRBJ1-1; TRBD1 might be the D (5 bases). The CDR3 runs 18 residues. Trimming cost V 5 bases and J 0 bases, with 22 bases left between them. In germline, CDR1 is LNHDA, CDR2 SQIVND (reference sequence). The CDR3 protein is CASSPPRVFFGLNTEAFF. Written as DNA, the CDR3 is TGTGCCAGTAGTCCTCCCAGGGTTTTCTTCGGATTGAACACTGAAGCTTTCTTT.

This clone occurred a few times. CDR3 in amino acids: CASSPYLDRSMNTEAFF. CDR3 DNA: TGTGCCAGCAGCCCTTACTTGGACAGAAGTATGAACACTGAAGCTTTCTTT. The chain has TRBV9 and TRBJ1-1; D might be TRBD1 (6 bases). The CDR3 spans 17 residues. In germline, CDR1 is SGDLS, CDR2 YYNGEE. Trimming shortened V by 4 bases and J by 0 bases, and 19 bases separated the two germline ends.

The gene calls are TRBV30 and TRBJ1-1; D is unresolved. Trimming removed 2 bases from V and 1 base from J, with 5 bases in between. Germline loops: CDR1 GTSNPN, CDR2 SVGIG (reference sequence). The CDR3 has 12 amino acids. In nucleotides, the CDR3 is TGTGCCTGGAGTAGGGCGAACACTGAAGCTTTCTTT. It translates to CAWSRANTEAFF.

Only one count was recorded for this clone. This rearrangement joins TRBV7-2 to TRBJ1-6, with D perhaps TRBD1 (5 bases). The CDR3 has 15 residues. The V end lost 1 base, the J end lost 8 bases, and 12 bases lay between the germline ends. Germline CDR1 reads SGHTA; CDR2 reads FQGNSA. CDR3 in DNA: TGTGCCAGCAGCTTAGAGGGGTACCCGGATTCACCCCTCCACTTT. Amino acids: CASSLEGYPDSPLHF.

The J gene is TRBJ1-2, the V gene TRBV2; D gene ambiguous. Germline loops: CDR1 SNHLY, CDR2 FYNNEI. This CDR3 comprises 14 residues. Between the trimmed V and J ends, which lost 3 bases and 2 bases, there was a span of 10 bases. For the CDR3, the DNA is TGTGCCAGCAGTGATGGTCTAACGAACTATGGCTACACCTTC. Translating gives CASSDGLTNYGYTF. Full variable domain (missing parts from reference TRBV2 and TRBJ1-2): EPEVTQTPSHQVTQMGQEVILRCVPISNHLYFYWYRQILGQKVEFLVSFYNNEISEKSEIFDDQFSVERPDGSNFTLKIRSTKLEDSAMYFCASSDGLTNYGYTFGSGTRLTVV.

The chain has TRBV10-1 and TRBJ2-2; possible D gene TRBD1, 5 bases. The CDR3 loop spans 16 amino acids. With 1 base removed from V and 0 bases from J, the gap between germline ends came to 9 bases. CDR1 and CDR2 from the germline V gene are WNHNN and SYGVQD (reference sequence). CDR3 coding DNA: TGCGCCAGCAGTGAGTTCCCAGGGACGAACACCGGGGAGCTGTTTTTT. It encodes CASSEFPGTNTGELFF.

The chain combines TRBV5-5 with TRBJ1-2; TRBD1 is a possible D gene (6 bases). This CDR3 contains 16 residues. Trimming cost V 4 bases and J 4 bases, with 20 bases left between them. Germline CDR1 is SGHKS and CDR2 is YYEKEE (reference sequence). The DNA for the CDR3 is TGTGCCAGCAGCCCTACACCAGACAGGCCTTTCTATGGCTACACCTTC. This sequence encodes CASSPTPDRPFYGYTF.

V is TRBV7-2 and J is TRBJ2-5; a weak D match, TRBD1 (5 bases). Germline V CDR1 and CDR2: SGHTA, FQGNSA. The CDR3 covers 14 residues. Trimming stripped 4 bases from V and 2 bases from J, with 11 bases between. CDR3 DNA sequence: TGTGCCAGCAGCTGGGGCGGAGATCAAGAGACCCAGTACTTC. Encoded protein: CASSWGGDQETQYF.

The chain combines TRBV4-1 with TRBJ1-2; TRBD1 matches 12 bases. Germline V gene data show CDR1 as MGHRA and CDR2 as YSYEKL. This CDR3 is built from 14 residues. Unmatched junction bases numbered 4, after V lost 3 bases and J lost 8 bases. CDR3 sequence (DNA): TGCGCCAGCAGCCATGACGGGACAGGGGGCGGCTACACCTTC. Translated, it gives CASSHDGTGGGYTF.

The chain combines TRBV27 with TRBJ1-2; the match to TRBD1 covers 7 bases. Germline lookup yields CDR1 MNHEY and CDR2 SMNVEV (reference sequence). The CDR3 totals 12 residues. The V and J ends lost 6 bases and 8 bases, in that order; junction bases with no gene match: 6. The CDR3 is CASRTGFWGYTF. CDR3 in DNA: TGTGCCAGCAGGACAGGGTTTTGGGGCTACACCTTC.

The rearrangement uses TRBV27 and TRBJ1-1, with D possibly being TRBD1 (6 bases). The V end was cut by 1 base, the J end by 1 base, with 10 bases between. The CDR3 length is 15 residues. Germline V gives CDR1 MNHEY, CDR2 SMNVEV (reference sequence). CDR3: CASSLFGGPNTEAFF. The CDR3 DNA reads as TGTGCCAGCAGTTTATTCGGGGGCCCGAACACTGAAGCTTTCTTT.

J is TRBJ2-3 and V is TRBV14; maybe TRBD1 (6 bases). CDR1 and CDR2 from the germline V gene are SGHDN and FVKESK. Trimming stripped 4 bases from V and 2 bases from J, with 16 bases between. The length of the CDR3 is 16 residues. Here the CDR3 DNA reads TGTGCCAGCAGCCGCCTGACAGGCTCCCTCACAGATACGCAGTATTTT. Its protein product is CASSRLTGSLTDTQYF.

The J gene is TRBJ2-7, the V gene TRBV7-4; 8 bases align to TRBD1. V shed 5 bases and J 6 bases; nucleotides not matched to a gene: 3. This CDR3 contains 12 residues. Germline V gene data show CDR1 as SGHVT and CDR2 as SQSDAQ. Here the CDR3 DNA reads TGTGCCAGCAGCACCAGGGGGCGCGAGCAGTACTTC. It specifies CASSTRGREQYF.

Turning to this clone: Other DNA sequences in this specimen translate into the identical CDR3. The chain combines TRBV30 with TRBJ1-5; D is possibly TRBD1 (5 bases). Trimming took 0 bases from V and 2 from J, leaving 5 bases between them. This CDR3 region has 13 residues. From germline, CDR1 is GTSNPN and CDR2 SVGIG (reference sequence). Written as DNA, the CDR3 is TGTGCCTGGAGTGTACAGGGCAATCAGCCCCAGCATTTT. Its protein product is CAWSVQGNQPQHF.

A single count supports this clone. The rearrangement joins TRBV4-1 to TRBJ1-1; TRBD1 might be the D (6 bases). Per germline, CDR1 MGHRA and CDR2 YSYEKL. This CDR3 has 13 amino acids. Deletions cut 4 bases from V and 8 bases from J, with 14 bases between. The CDR3 is CASSPPTGREAFF. The DNA of the CDR3 is TGCGCCAGCAGCCCCCCTACAGGGAGGGAAGCTTTCTTT.

This chain links TRBV12-3 or TRBV12-4 with TRBJ1-3; TRBD1 agrees at 8 bases. V was pared by 5 bases and J by 6 bases, with 3 bases of the junction left unmatched. The CDR3 has 13 residues. The CDR3 region is CASSDRGSNTIYF. The CDR3 DNA reads as TGTGCCAGCAGTGACAGGGGATCAAACACCATATATTTT.

The chain combines TRBV2 with TRBJ2-7; D is perhaps TRBD1 (6 bases). CDR1 and CDR2 (germline): SNHLY, FYNNEI. This CDR3 region has 15 residues. V lost 7 bases and J lost 0, with 16 bases in between. The CDR3 sequence is CASKVWDIRSYEQYF. For the CDR3, the DNA is TGTGCCAGCAAAGTATGGGACATTCGCTCCTACGAGCAGTACTTC.

CDR3 sequence: CASSSRSGRMGYEQYF. The CDR3 DNA reads TGTGCCAGCAGCTCTCGAAGCGGGAGAATGGGGTACGAGCAGTACTTC. The chain has TRBV7-2 and TRBJ2-7; TRBD2 matches at 8 bases. The CDR3 runs 16 residues. Germline V gene lookup returns CDR1 SGHTA and CDR2 FQGNSA. V lost 4 bases, J lost 4 bases, and 12 bases stayed unmatched.

This chain connects TRBV19 to TRBJ2-7; 11 bases align to TRBD1. The germline CDR1 and CDR2 sequences are LNHDA and SQIVND (reference sequence). CDR3 length equals 15 residues. The trim removed 5 bases at V and 4 bases at J, leaving 7 bases unmatched. The CDR3 bases are TGTGCCAGTAGTCCCGGGACAGGGGGTAGGTACGAGCAGTACTTC. Amino acids: CASSPGTGGRYEQYF.

The count of this clone is one. The rearrangement uses TRBV9 and TRBJ1-2, with D tentatively TRBD1 (5 bases). Germline CDR1 SGDLS, CDR2 YYNGEE. V lost 4 bases and J lost 5, with 18 bases in between. The CDR3 contains 15 residues. The CDR3 protein is CASSPDGGFTYGYTF. DNA for the CDR3: TGTGCCAGCAGCCCCGACGGGGGGTTTACTTATGGCTACACCTTC.

The chain is built from TRBV5-6 and TRBJ1-2, with 7 bases matching TRBD1. CDR3 length: 14 residues. Trimming took 0 bases from V and 5 from J; bases not matched to a gene: 4. From germline, CDR1 is SGHDT and CDR2 YYEEEE. The chain's CDR3 is CASSLGGTEYGYTF. DNA of the CDR3: TGTGCCAGCAGCTTGGGAGGGACAGAGTATGGCTACACCTTC.

V usage is TRBV6-1 and J usage is TRBJ1-5; maybe TRBD1 (5 bases). The V and J ends lost 2 bases and 6 bases respectively, with 11 bases between them. The CDR3 runs 14 residues. Germline lookup yields CDR1 MNHNS and CDR2 SASEGT. The CDR3 spells CASSEFGAPQPQHF. The CDR3, as DNA: TGTGCCAGCAGTGAATTTGGGGCACCTCAGCCCCAGCATTTT.

This clone has only one observation. The chain is built from TRBV10-3 and TRBJ2-1; 12 nucleotides match TRBD2. This CDR3 spans 14 amino acids. CDR1 and CDR2 from the germline V gene are ENHRY and SYGVKD. V lost 11 bases and J lost 3; bases outside the gene matches: 5. Here the CDR3 reads CAAKTSGSYNEQFF. The DNA for the CDR3 is TGTGCCGCAAAGACTAGCGGGAGCTACAATGAGCAGTTCTTC.

This clone has just a few counts. This chain joins TRBV18 and TRBJ1-1; D remains ambiguous. The CDR3 spans 14 residues. V was pared by 0 bases and J by 1 base, with 6 bases between. Germline-derived CDR1 and CDR2 are KGHSH and LQKENI. CDR3 region: CASSPPGRNTEAFF. In nucleotides, the CDR3 is TGTGCCAGCTCACCACCAGGGCGGAACACTGAAGCTTTCTTT.

The chain links TRBV11-2 to TRBJ1-2; D might be TRBD1 (5 bases). Between the trimmed V and J ends, which lost 3 bases and 6 bases, there was a span of 11 bases. The V gene's germline CDR1 is SGHAT and CDR2 FQNNGV. The length of the CDR3 is 13 residues. CDR3 residues: CASSFGGVDGYTF. The CDR3 DNA is TGTGCCAGCAGCTTCGGAGGGGTAGATGGCTACACCTTC.

Points on this clone: The junction differs from germline at one of its ends, possibly a read error. This same CDR3 is encoded by further DNA sequences in the sample. The chain carries TRBV6-5 and TRBJ1-5; D perhaps matches TRBD1 (5 bases). Germline V gene data show CDR1 as MNHEY and CDR2 as SVGAGI. The CDR3 loop spans 14 amino acids. Here the CDR3 reads CASRPGQVNQPQHF. CDR3 sequence (DNA): TGTGCCAGCAGACCCGGACAAGTAAATCAACCCCAGCATTTT.

This clone appeared once. This sequence joins TRBV28 and TRBJ2-2; D might be TRBD1 (5 bases). This CDR3 has 15 amino acids. CDR1 MDHEN and CDR2 SYDVKM come from the germline V gene. V shed 3 bases and J shed 1 base, with 9 bases lying between them. CDR3 amino acids: CASSLAGQNTGELFF. CDR3 nucleotides: TGTGCCAGCAGTTTGGCAGGACAGAACACCGGGGAGCTGTTTTTT. The full variable domain, in which reference TRBV28 and TRBJ2-2 provide the parts outside the CDR3, is DVKVTQSSRYLVKRTGEKVFLECVQDMDHENMFWYRQDPGLGLRLIYFSYDVKMKEKGDIPEGYSVSREKKERFSLILESASTNQTSMYLCASSLAGQNTGELFFGEGSRLTVL.